This T cell receptor (beta chain) was obtained from a study of blood T cell repertoires in COVID-19. Whole-study context: From the United States, Italy and Spain came samples of acute and convalescent COVID-19. PBMCs, B-cell-depleted T cells, or T cells were the source of the cDNA or gDNA that made up the material.

As processed by the authors: Quantification of nucleated cells was approximated via reference gene primer amplification. Some clones are missing from TCRdb's copy, which holds only in-frame ones; the method was immunoSEQ multiplex PCR. That table furnishes V, J and clone size, whereas the DNA furnished D and trimming. The repertoire has 70,000 or so clones, roughly 82% of them found once; the top ten carry approximately 18%. Germline V gene data show CDR1 as MNHEY and CDR2 as SVGAGI. V dropped 6 bases and J dropped 2; count of bases not matched to a gene: 5. This CDR3 comprises 14 residues. This TCR was sampled from a human donor in a cohort sampled during active COVID-19. The rearrangement links TRBV6-5 to TRBJ2-5, with 8 bases fitting TRBD2. Sequenced sample: peripheral blood. The DNA for the CDR3 is TGTGCCAGCAGCATAGTAGCGGGGCAAGAGACCCAGTACTTC. Its translation is CASSIVAGQETQYF.